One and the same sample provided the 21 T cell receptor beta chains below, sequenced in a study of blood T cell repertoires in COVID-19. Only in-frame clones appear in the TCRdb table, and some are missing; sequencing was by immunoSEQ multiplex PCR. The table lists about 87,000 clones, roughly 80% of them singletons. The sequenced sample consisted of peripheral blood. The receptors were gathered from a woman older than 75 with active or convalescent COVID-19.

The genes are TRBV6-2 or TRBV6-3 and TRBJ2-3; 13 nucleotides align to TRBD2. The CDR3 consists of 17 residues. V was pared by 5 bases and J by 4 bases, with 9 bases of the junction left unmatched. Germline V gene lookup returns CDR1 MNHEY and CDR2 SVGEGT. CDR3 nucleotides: TGTGCCAGCAGTGCTGTTTGGACTAGCGGGGGCCCAGATACGCAGTATTTT. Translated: CASSAVWTSGGPDTQYF.

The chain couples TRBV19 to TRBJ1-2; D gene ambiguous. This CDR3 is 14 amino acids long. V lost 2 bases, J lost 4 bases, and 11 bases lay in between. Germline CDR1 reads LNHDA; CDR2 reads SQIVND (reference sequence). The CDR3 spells CASSITRESYGYTF. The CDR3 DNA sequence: TGTGCCAGTAGTATAACCCGGGAGAGCTATGGCTACACCTTC.

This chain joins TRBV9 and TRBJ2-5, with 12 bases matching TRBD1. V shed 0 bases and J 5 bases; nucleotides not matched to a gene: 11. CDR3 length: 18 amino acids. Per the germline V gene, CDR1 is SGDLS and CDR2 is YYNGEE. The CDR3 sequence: CASSVGAGTGGLVETQYF. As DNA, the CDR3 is TGTGCCAGCAGCGTAGGAGCTGGGACAGGGGGCTTGGTGGAGACCCAGTACTTC.

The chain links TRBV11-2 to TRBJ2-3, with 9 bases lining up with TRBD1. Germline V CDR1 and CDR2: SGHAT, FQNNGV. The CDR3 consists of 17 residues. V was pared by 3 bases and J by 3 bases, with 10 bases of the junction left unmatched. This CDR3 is CASSLTGTGLGTDTQYF. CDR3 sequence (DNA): TGTGCCAGCAGCTTGACCGGGACAGGGTTGGGGACAGATACGCAGTATTTT.

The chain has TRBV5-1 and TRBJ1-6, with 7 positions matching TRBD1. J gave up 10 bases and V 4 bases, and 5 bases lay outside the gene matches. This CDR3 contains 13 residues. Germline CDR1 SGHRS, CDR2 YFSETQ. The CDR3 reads CASSERDSSPLHF. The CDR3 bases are TGCGCCAGCAGCGAAAGGGACAGCTCACCCCTCCACTTT.

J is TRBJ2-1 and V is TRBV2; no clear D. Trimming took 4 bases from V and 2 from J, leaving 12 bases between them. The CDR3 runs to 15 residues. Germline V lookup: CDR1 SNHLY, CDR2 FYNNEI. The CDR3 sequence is CASSASVTTYNEQFF. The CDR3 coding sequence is TGTGCCAGCAGTGCGAGCGTCACCACCTACAATGAGCAGTTCTTC.

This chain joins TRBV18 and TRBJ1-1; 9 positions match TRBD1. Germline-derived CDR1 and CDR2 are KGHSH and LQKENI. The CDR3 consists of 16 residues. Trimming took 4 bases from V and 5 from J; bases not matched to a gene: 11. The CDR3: CASSLGQGSMGTEAFF. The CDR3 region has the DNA TGTGCCAGCTCACTGGGACAGGGATCGATGGGTACTGAAGCTTTCTTT.

This CDR3 is CASSGTSSSTDTQYF. The CDR3 coding sequence is TGTGCCAGCAGTGGGACTAGCAGTAGCACAGATACGCAGTATTTT. The chain joins TRBV2 to TRBJ2-3; 8 nucleotides align to TRBD2. The V gene's germline CDR1 is SNHLY and CDR2 FYNNEI. The CDR3 has 15 amino acids. J lost 0 bases, V lost 4 bases, and 3 bases had no gene match.

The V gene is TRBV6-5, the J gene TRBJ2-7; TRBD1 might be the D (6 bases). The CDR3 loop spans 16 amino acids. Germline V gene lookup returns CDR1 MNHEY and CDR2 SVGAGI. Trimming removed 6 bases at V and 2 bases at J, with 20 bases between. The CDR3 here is CASSYTRNRVPYEQYF. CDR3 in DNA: TGTGCCAGCAGCTACACCAGAAACAGGGTCCCCTACGAGCAGTACTTC.

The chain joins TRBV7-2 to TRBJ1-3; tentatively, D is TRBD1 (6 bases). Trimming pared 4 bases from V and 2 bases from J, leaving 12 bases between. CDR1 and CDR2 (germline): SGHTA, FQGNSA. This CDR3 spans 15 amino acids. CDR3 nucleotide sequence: TGTGCCAGCAGCTACGACAGGAATCCTGGAAACACCATATATTTT. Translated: CASSYDRNPGNTIYF.

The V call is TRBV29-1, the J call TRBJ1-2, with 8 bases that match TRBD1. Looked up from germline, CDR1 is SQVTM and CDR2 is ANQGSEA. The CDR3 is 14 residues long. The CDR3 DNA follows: TGCAACTTAGTGTGGGACAGGATTAACTATGGCTACACCTTC. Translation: CNLVWDRINYGYTF. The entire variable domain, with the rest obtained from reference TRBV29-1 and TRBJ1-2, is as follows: SAVISQKPSRDICQRGTSLTIQCQVDSQVTMMFWYRQQPGQSLTLIATANQGSEATYESGFVIDKFPISRPNLTFSTLTVSNMSPEDSSIYLCNLVWDRINYGYTFGSGTRLTVV.

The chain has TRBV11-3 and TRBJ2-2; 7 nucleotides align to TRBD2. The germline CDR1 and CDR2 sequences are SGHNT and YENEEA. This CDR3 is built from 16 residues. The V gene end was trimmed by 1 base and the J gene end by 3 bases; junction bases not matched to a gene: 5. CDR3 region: CASSLGLAVDTGELFF. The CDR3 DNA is TGTGCCAGCAGCTTAGGGCTAGCGGTTGACACCGGGGAGCTGTTTTTT. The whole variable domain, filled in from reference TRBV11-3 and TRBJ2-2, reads EAGVVQSPRYKIIEKKQPVAFWCNPISGHNTLYWYLQNLGQGPELLIRYENEEAVDDSQLPKDRFSAERLKGVDSTLKIQPAELGDSAVYLCASSLGLAVDTGELFFGEGSRLTVL.

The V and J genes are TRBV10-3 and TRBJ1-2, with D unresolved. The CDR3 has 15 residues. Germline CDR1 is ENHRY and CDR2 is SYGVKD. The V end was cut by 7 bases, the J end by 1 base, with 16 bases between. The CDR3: CAIMNNPGSNYGYTF. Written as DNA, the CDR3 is TGTGCCATCATGAACAACCCGGGAAGTAACTATGGCTACACCTTC.

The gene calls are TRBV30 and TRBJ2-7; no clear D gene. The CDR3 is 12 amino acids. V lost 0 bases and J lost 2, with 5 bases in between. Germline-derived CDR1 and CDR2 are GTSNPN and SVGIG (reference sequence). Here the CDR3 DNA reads TGTGCCTGGAGTGTTGGGCCCTACGAGCAGTACTTC. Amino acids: CAWSVGPYEQYF. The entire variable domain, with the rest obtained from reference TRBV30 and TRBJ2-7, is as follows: SQTIHQWPATLVQPVGSPLSLECTVEGTSNPNLYWYRQAAGRGLQLLFYSVGIGQISSEVPQNLSASRPQDRQFILSSKKLLLSDSGFYLCAWSVGPYEQYFGPGTRLTVT.

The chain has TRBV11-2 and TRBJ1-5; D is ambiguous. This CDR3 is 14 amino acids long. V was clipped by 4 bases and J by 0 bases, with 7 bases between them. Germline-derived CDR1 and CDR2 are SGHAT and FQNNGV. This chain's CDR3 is CASSSHSSNQPQHF. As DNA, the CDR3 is TGTGCCAGCAGCTCCCATTCTAGCAATCAGCCCCAGCATTTT.

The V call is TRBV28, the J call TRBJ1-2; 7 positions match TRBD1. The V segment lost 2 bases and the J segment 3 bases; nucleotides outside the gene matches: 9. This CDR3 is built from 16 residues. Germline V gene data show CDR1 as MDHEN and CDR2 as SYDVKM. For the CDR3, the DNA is TGTGCCAGCAGTTTACGAGACAGGGCGTGGTACTATGGCTACACCTTC. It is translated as CASSLRDRAWYYGYTF.

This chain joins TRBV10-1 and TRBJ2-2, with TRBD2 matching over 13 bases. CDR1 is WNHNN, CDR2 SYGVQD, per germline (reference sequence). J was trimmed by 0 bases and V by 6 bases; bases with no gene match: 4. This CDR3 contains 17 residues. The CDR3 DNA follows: TGCGCCAGCAGCCTGGGACTAGCGGGGTCGAACACCGGGGAGCTGTTTTTT. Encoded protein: CASSLGLAGSNTGELFF.

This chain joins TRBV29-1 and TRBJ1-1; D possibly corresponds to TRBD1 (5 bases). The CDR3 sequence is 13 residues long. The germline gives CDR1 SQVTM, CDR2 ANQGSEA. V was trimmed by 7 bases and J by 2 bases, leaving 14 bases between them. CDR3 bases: TGCAGCGCCTCTGGAACAGGCAACACTGAAGCTTTCTTT. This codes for CSASGTGNTEAFF. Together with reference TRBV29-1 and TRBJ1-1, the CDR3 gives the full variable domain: SAVISQKPSRDICQRGTSLTIQCQVDSQVTMMFWYRQQPGQSLTLIATANQGSEATYESGFVIDKFPISRPNLTFSTLTVSNMSPEDSSIYLCSASGTGNTEAFFGQGTRLTVV.

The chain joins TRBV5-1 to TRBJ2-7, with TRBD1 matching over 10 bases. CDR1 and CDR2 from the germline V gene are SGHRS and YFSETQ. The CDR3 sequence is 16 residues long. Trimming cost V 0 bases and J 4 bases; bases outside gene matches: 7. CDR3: CASSLGFWDRGYEQYF. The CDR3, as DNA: TGCGCCAGCAGCTTGGGGTTTTGGGACAGGGGTTACGAGCAGTACTTC.

The chain's CDR3 is CAWSARGYGYTF. CDR3 nucleotide sequence: TGTGCCTGGAGTGCCAGGGGCTATGGCTACACCTTC. The chain uses TRBV30 and TRBJ1-2; TRBD1 might be the D (6 bases). This CDR3 spans 12 amino acids. Germline CDR1 GTSNPN, CDR2 SVGIG (reference sequence). With 1 base removed from V and 4 bases from J, the gap between germline ends came to 7 bases.

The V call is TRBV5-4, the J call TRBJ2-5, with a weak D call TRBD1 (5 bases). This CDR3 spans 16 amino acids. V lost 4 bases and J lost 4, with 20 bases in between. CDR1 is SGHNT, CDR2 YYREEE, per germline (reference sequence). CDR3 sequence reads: CASSLETDRFAETQYF. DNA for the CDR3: TGTGCCAGCAGCCTCGAGACAGATAGGTTTGCAGAGACCCAGTACTTC.